This entry describes one T cell receptor beta chain. The antigen is unknown. Trimming cost V 1 base and J 6 bases, with 28 bases left between them. The germline V gene encodes CDR1 SGHTA and CDR2 FQGTGA. The CDR3 contains 19 residues. Method: immunoSEQ multiplex PCR; TCRdb's copy keeps in-frame clones and lacks some. The sample includes tens of thousands of clones, approximately 97% seen only once; the top ten take less than 0.15%. The sample comes from a study of monozygotic twins with cystic fibrosis. Whole-study context: With about 15 PCR cycles, barcoded libraries came from about 2.9 micrograms of fragmented DNA.

Study-wide results and caveats: No link emerged between shared CDR3 counts and age, concordance or severity. Median Simpson clonality of 0.0095 suggested naive T cells predominated. Monozygotic CF twin pairs shared significantly more nucleotide-identical clonotypes than unrelated CF individuals did.

The specimen was blood. The genes are TRBV7-3 and TRBJ2-7; either TRBD1 or TRBD2 may fit D (6 bases each). The receptor was isolated from a girl aged 10 to 17 with cystic fibrosis. The CDR3 region has the DNA TGTGCCAGCAGCTTAAAACTCCCTAGGGGGGAACAGTTTATGACCGAGCAGTACTTC. This gives the protein CASSLKLPRGEQFMTEQYF.